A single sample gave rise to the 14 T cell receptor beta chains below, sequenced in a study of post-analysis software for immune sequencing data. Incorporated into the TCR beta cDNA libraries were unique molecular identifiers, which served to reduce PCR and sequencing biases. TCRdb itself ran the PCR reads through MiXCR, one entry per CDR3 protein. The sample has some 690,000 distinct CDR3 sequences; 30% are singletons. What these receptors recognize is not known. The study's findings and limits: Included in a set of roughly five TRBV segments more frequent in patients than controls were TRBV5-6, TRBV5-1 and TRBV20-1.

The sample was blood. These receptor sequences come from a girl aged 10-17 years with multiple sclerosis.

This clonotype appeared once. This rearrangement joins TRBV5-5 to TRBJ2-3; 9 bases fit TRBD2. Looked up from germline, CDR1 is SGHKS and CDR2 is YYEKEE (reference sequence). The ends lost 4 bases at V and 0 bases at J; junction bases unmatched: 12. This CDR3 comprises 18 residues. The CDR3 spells CASSPRSLAGASTDTQYF. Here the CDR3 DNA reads TGTGCCAGCAGCCCCCGGTCACTAGCGGGCGCAAGCACAGATACGCAGTATTTT.

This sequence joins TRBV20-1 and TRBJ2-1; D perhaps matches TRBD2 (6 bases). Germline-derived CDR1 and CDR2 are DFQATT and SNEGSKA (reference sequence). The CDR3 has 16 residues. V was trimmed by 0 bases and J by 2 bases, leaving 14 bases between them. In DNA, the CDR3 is TGCAGTGCTAGAGAATTACTAGCAGGAACCTACAATGAGCAGTTCTTC. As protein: CSARELLAGTYNEQFF.

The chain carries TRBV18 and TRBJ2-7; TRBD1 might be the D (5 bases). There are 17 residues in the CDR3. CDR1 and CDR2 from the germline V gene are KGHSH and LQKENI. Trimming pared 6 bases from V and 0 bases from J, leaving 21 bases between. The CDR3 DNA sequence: TGTGCCAGCTCTCCCCGTAGACAGAATAGATACTCCTACGAGCAGTACTTC. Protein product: CASSPRRQNRYSYEQYF.

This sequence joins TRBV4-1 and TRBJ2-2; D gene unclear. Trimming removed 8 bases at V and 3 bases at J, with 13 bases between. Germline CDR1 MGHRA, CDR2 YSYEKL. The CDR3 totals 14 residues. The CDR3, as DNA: TGCGCCAGCCGTTTTGGGGTGGACACCGGGGAGCTGTTTTTT. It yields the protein CASRFGVDTGELFF.

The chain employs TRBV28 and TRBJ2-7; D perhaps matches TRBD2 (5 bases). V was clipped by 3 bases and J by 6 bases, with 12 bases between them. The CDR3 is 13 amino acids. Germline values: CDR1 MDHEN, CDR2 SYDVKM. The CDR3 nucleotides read TGTGCCAGCAGTTTGGGTTATGGGAGCGAGCAGTACTTC. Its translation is CASSLGYGSEQYF.

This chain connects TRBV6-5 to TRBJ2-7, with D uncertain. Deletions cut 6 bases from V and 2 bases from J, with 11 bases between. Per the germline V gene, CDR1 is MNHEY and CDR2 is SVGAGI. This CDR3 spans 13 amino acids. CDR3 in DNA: TGTGCCAGCAGCCGCGGAGTTGCCTACGAGCAGTACTTC. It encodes CASSRGVAYEQYF.

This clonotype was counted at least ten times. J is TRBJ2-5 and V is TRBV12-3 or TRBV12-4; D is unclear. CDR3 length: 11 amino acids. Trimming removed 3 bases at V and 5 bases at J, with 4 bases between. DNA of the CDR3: TGTGCCAGCAGTTTCCGGGAGACCCAGTACTTC. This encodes CASSFRETQYF.

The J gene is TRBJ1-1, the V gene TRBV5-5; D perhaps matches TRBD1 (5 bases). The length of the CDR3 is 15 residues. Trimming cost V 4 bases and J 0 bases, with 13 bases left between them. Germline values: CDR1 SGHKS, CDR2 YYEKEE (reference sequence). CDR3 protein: CASSPFGALNTEAFF. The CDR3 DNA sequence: TGTGCCAGCAGCCCGTTCGGGGCACTGAACACTGAAGCTTTCTTT.

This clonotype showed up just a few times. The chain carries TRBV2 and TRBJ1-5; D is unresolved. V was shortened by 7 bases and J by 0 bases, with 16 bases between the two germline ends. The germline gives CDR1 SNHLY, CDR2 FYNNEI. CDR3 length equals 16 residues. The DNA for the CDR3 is TGTGCCAGCACCCCTGCTATAGGGATTAGCAATCAGCCCCAGCATTTT. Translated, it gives CASTPAIGISNQPQHF.

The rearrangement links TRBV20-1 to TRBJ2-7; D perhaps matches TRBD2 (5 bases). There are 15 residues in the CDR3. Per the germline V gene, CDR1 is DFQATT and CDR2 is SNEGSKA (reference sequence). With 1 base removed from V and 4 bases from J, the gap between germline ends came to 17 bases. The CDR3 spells CSARGHSAGTYEQYF. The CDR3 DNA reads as TGCAGTGCTAGAGGCCACTCGGCGGGTACGTACGAGCAGTACTTC.

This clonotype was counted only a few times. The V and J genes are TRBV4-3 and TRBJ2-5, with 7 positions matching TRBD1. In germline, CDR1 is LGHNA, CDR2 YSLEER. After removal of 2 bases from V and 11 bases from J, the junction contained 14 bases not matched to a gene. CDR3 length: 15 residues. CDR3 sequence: CASSQTSGTAEEQYF. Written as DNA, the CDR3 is TGCGCCAGCAGCCAAACTTCCGGGACAGCTGAAGAGCAGTACTTC.

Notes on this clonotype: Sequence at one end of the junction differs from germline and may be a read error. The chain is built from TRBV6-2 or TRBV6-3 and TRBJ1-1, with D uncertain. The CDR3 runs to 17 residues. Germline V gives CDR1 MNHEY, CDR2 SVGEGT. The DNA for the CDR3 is TGTGCCGGCAGTTACGGGTCAGGATTGATCTATAACACTGAAGCTTTCTTT. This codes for CAGSYGSGLIYNTEAFF.

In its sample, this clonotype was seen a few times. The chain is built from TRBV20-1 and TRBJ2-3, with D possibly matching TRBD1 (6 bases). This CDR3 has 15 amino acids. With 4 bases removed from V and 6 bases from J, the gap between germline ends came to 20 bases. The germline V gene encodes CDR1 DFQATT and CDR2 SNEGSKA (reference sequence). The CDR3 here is CSAISGTTHLDTQYF. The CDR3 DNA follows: TGCAGTGCTATTTCCGGGACAACCCACCTGGATACGCAGTATTTT.

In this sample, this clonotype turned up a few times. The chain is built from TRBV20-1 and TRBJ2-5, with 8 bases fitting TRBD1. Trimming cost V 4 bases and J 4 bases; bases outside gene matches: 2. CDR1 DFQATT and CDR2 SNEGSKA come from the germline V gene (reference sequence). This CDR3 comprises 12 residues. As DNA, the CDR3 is TGCAGTGCTACTGGACAGGGAGAGACCCAGTACTTC. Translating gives CSATGQGETQYF.